This is a list of T cell receptor beta chains from one sample in a study of memory CD4+ T cells and cytomegalovirus serostatus. Repertoires were generated with immunoSEQ multiplex PCR, while TCRdb's copy carries only in-frame clones and drops some. The sample lists roughly 48,000 clones, 60% to 85% occurring once. The sequencing sample was made of memory CD4+ T cells from blood. The receptors originated from an adult in good health and CMV-seropositive. The CDR3 runs from the conserved cysteine through the conserved F or W. Each record gives: D gene, clone size, J gene, V gene, CDR3 DNA, CDR3 protein. D genes are given only for firm matches. Clone size is shown for a subset of rows, as once, few, many or a class of expanded clone.

TRBD2 . TRBJ2-3 TRBV18 TGTGCCAGCTCGGGGATAGCGGGGGATTCGACAGATACGCAGTATTTT CASSGIAGDSTDTQYF
. . TRBJ1-1 TRBV30 TGTGCCTGGAGACAGGGAGAGATCATGAACACTGAAGCTTTCTTT CAWRQGEIMNTEAFF
. . TRBJ2-1 TRBV21-1 TGTGCCAGCAGCAGAAGGACGGCAGGGCCCTACAATGAGCAGTTCTTC CASSRRTAGPYNEQFF
. . TRBJ2-7 TRBV30 TGTGCCTGGAGATGGGGGAGTAACTCCTACGAGCAGTACTTC CAWRWGSNSYEQYF
TRBD1 few TRBJ2-3 TRBV30 TGTGCCTGGGCCAGACAGGGCTGGGGAACAGATACGCAGTATTTT CAWARQGWGTDTQYF
. . TRBJ2-3 TRBV7-9 TGTGCCAGCAGCTTCGGACTGGATGGAGAAGCGCAGTATTTT CASSFGLDGEAQYF
TRBD2 . TRBJ2-3 TRBV11-2 TGTGCCAGCAGCTCCGGGACTAGCGGGAGGGCAGATACGCAGTATTTT CASSSGTSGRADTQYF
. . TRBJ2-7 TRBV30 TGTGCCTGGAGTGTACTTATGGGGAGCTCCTACGAGCAGTACTTC CAWSVLMGSSYEQYF
. . TRBJ1-2 TRBV15 TGTGCCACCAGCCAGGACAGCAACTATGGCTACACCTTC CATSQDSNYGYTF
TRBD1 . TRBJ1-1 TRBV6-6 TGTGCCAGCACCCAGACAGGGAGCACTGAAGCTTTCTTT CASTQTGSTEAFF
. . TRBJ1-4 TRBV19 TGTGCCAGTAGTATCCGTTTCCAGGGTATGGGTGAAAAACTGTTTTTT CASSIRFQGMGEKLFF
TRBD2 . TRBJ2-7 TRBV27 TGTGCCAGCAGTTTATATACCCGGGCGACTAGCGGGAGCTACGAGCAGTACTTC CASSLYTRATSGSYEQYF
. few TRBJ1-4 TRBV30 TGTGCCTGGAGTGGTGGGGGCAGGGCTCTTAGGAGACTGTTTTTT CAWSGGGRALRRLFF
TRBD1 . TRBJ1-1 TRBV2 TGTGCCAGCAGGGAGCCACTCCGGGACAGGGGGTTTAAGGGAAGTGAAGCTTTCTTT CASREPLRDRGFKGSEAFF
. once TRBJ2-4 TRBV7-8 TGTGCCAGCAGCTTAGCAAGGGTAGTAAGAATAGACAAAAACATTCAGTACTTC CASSLARVVRIDKNIQYF
. . TRBJ2-4 TRBV5-1 TGCGCCAGCAGCTTGGTCGGGGACATTCAGTACTTC CASSLVGDIQYF